This T cell receptor beta chain was identified in a study of blood T cell repertoires in COVID-19. Method: immunoSEQ multiplex PCR; TCRdb's copy keeps in-frame clones and lacks some. The sample records approximately 140,000 clones, just over 85% being singletons. What was sequenced was peripheral blood. This receptor was taken from a man in his 70s with acute or convalescent COVID-19.

The CDR3 sequence is CASSQDETGVTGELFF. The CDR3 DNA reads as TGCGCCAGCAGCCAAGACGAGACAGGGGTCACCGGGGAGCTGTTTTTT. The V gene is TRBV4-3, the J gene TRBJ2-2, with 8 bases fitting TRBD1. This CDR3 contains 16 residues. Germline CDR1 and CDR2: LGHNA and YSLEER. Losses at the gene ends were 0 bases for V and 4 bases for J; bases not matched to a gene: 4.